Given below is one TCR beta chain in context. Antigen specificity is unknown. Each sample had two DNA replicates, 0.5 to 0.65 ug blood or about 1.5 ug tissue. Only in-frame clones appear in the TCRdb table, and some are missing; sequencing was by immunoSEQ multiplex PCR. The sample shows about 20,000 clones, about three quarters of them seen only once. The data belong to a study of early stage breast cancer tumors. About the study: ER+/PR+/HER2- status applied to about 80% of the 16 invasive breast tumors. Samples were sequenced at 7.5 to 10-fold average coverage.

From germline, CDR1 is LNHDA and CDR2 SQIVND (reference sequence). CDR3 length: 15 amino acids. V was clipped by 4 bases and J by 5 bases; unmatched bases: 5. The study's findings and limits: Bulk DNA sequencing of unsorted cells missed chain pairing and markers.

The source material was blood. The chain recombines TRBV19 with TRBJ2-1; 10 bases are shared with TRBD1. The receptor's source is a person between 55 and 69 years old with breast cancer. CDR3 sequence: CASSRWDRGDNEQFF. The CDR3 bases are TGTGCCAGTAGTAGATGGGACAGGGGTGACAATGAGCAGTTCTTC.